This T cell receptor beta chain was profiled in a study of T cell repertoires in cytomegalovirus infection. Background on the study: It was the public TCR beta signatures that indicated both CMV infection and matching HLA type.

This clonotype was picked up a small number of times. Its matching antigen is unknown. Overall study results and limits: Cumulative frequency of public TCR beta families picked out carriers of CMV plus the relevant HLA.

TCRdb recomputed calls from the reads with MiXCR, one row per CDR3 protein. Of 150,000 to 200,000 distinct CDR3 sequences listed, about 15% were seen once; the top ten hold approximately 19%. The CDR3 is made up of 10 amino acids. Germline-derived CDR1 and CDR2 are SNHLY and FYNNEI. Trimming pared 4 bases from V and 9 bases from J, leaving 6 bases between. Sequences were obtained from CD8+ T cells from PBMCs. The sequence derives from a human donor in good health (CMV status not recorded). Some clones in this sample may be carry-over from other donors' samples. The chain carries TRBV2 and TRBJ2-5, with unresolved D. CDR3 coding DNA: TGTGCCAGCAGTGGTAGGGCCCAGTACTTC. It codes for CASSGRAQYF.